This is a list of T cell receptor beta chains from one sample in a study of blood T cell repertoires in COVID-19. Repertoires were generated with immunoSEQ multiplex PCR, while TCRdb's copy carries only in-frame clones and drops some. The sample has over 300,000 clones, about 89% seen once. Material: peripheral blood. The source of these receptors is a man aged 35-49 years with acute or convalescent COVID-19. Each CDR3 is given with its conserved first and last residue. The order of the fields is D gene, V gene, J gene, clone size, CDR3 protein, CDR3 DNA. A D gene is named only where the DNA matches it firmly. Clone size appears in some rows only: once, few, many, or a class for an expanded clone.

>TRBD1|TRBV6-2/TRBV6-3|TRBJ1-5|once
CASSYPLYRGPSNQPQHF
TGTGCCAGCAGTTACCCACTATACAGGGGGCCTAGCAATCAGCCCCAGCATTTT
>-|TRBV3-1/TRBV3-2|TRBJ1-1|-
CASSYHLGTAGTEAFF
TGTGCCAGCAGCTACCACTTAGGTACCGCGGGCACTGAAGCTTTCTTT
>-|TRBV10-3|TRBJ2-5|-
CAISESVGQYQETQYF
TGTGCCATCAGTGAGAGTGTGGGACAATACCAAGAGACCCAGTACTTC
>-|TRBV24-1|TRBJ2-1|-
CATSDYRRVSSYNEQFF
TGTGCCACCAGTGATTATCGGCGGGTAAGCTCCTACAATGAGCAGTTCTTC
>-|TRBV4-2|TRBJ1-3|-
CASSPRGRGVNTIYF
TGTGCCAGCAGCCCCCGGGGCAGGGGAGTAAACACCATATATTTT
>-|TRBV6-2/TRBV6-3|TRBJ1-2|-
CASSPTDTRYGYTF
TGTGCCAGCAGCCCTACGGACACCCGCTATGGCTACACCTTC
>TRBD2|TRBV19|TRBJ2-7|-
CASRNRLAGGRQYF
TGTGCCAGTAGGAACAGACTAGCGGGAGGAAGGCAGTACTTC
>-|TRBV6-1|TRBJ1-5|-
CASSDRFNQPQHF
TGTGCCAGCAGTGACAGGTTCAATCAGCCCCAGCATTTT
>TRBD2|TRBV7-2|TRBJ2-7|-
CASSYRLAPGEQYF
TGTGCCAGCAGCTACCGACTAGCTCCAGGCGAGCAGTACTTC
>TRBD2|TRBV5-1|TRBJ2-7|-
CASSSRALAGASHEQYF
TGCGCCAGCAGTTCCCGCGCCCTAGCGGGAGCTTCCCACGAGCAGTACTTC
>-|TRBV29-1|TRBJ1-2|-
CSVEFAANYGYTF
TGCAGCGTTGAATTTGCAGCTAACTATGGCTACACCTTC
>-|TRBV28|TRBJ1-5|-
CASSLLVLVGNQPQHF
TGTGCCAGCAGTTTATTAGTGCTAGTTGGCAATCAGCCCCAGCATTTT
>-|TRBV12-5|TRBJ1-1|-
CASGLYGGYIADTEAFF
TGTGCTAGTGGTTTGTATGGGGGGTACATAGCGGACACTGAAGCTTTCTTT
>TRBD1|TRBV29-1|TRBJ2-3|-
CSGGQGATDTQYF
TGCAGCGGTGGACAGGGGGCCACAGATACGCAGTATTTT
>TRBD1|TRBV9|TRBJ2-1|-
CASSGGQGYNEQFF
TGTGCCAGCAGCGGGGGACAGGGATACAATGAGCAGTTCTTC
>-|TRBV28|TRBJ1-4|-
CASSTTGPEKLFF
TGTGCCAGCAGTACGACAGGCCCTGAAAAACTGTTTTTT
>-|TRBV6-5|TRBJ1-1|-
CASSRDGLEGTEAFF
TGTGCCAGCAGTCGGGACGGACTAGAGGGCACTGAAGCTTTCTTT
>TRBD2|TRBV3-1/TRBV3-2|TRBJ2-7|-
CASSQELGGRIPYEQYF
TGTGCCAGCAGCCAAGAGCTTGGCGGGAGGATACCCTACGAGCAGTACTTC
>TRBD1|TRBV19|TRBJ1-2|once
CASSSSEGALGYTF
TGTGCCAGTAGTTCTTCGGAGGGGGCGCTGGGCTACACCTTC
>-|TRBV27|TRBJ1-5|-
CASSLLGVGGSNQPQHF
TGTGCCAGCAGTTTATTAGGTGTTGGAGGGAGCAATCAGCCCCAGCATTTT
>TRBD1|TRBV18|TRBJ1-2|once
CASSPEAWQGEGYTF
TGTGCCAGCTCACCAGAGGCGTGGCAGGGGGAAGGCTACACCTTC
>-|TRBV30|TRBJ1-2|-
CAYTGNYGYTF
TGTGCCTATACAGGGAACTATGGCTACACCTTC
>-|TRBV14|TRBJ2-6|-
CASSRGQGWVTSGANVLTF
TGTGCCAGCAGCAGGGGTCAGGGGTGGGTTACCTCTGGGGCCAACGTCCTGACTTTC
>-|TRBV10-3|TRBJ1-2|once
CAISVGGLSNYGYTF
TGTGCCATCAGTGTCGGGGGGCTCTCTAACTATGGCTACACCTTC
>TRBD2|TRBV3-1/TRBV3-2|TRBJ2-2|once
CASSQAGRTGELFF
TGTGCCAGCAGCCAGGCCGGGAGGACCGGGGAGCTGTTTTTT
>-|TRBV6-5|TRBJ2-7|-
CASSFTGNEQYF
TGTGCCAGCAGTTTCACAGGAAACGAGCAGTACTTC
>-|TRBV9|TRBJ2-5|-
CASSATQGGMGETQYF
TGTGCCAGCAGCGCGACCCAGGGGGGAATGGGAGAGACCCAGTACTTC
>TRBD2|TRBV6-5|TRBJ2-1|-
CASSPGGDEQFF
TGTGCCAGCTCACCGGGGGGGGATGAGCAGTTCTTC
>TRBD1|TRBV19|TRBJ1-5|once
CASSIRGTANQPQHF
TGTGCCAGTAGTATCAGGGGGACAGCTAATCAGCCCCAGCATTTT
>TRBD2|TRBV5-6|TRBJ2-3|-
CASSLASSGGGLVTDTQYF
TGTGCCAGCAGCTTGGCGTCCAGCGGGGGGGGTCTTGTCACAGATACGCAGTATTTT
>TRBD1|TRBV29-1|TRBJ1-4|-
CSVEEDRGSEKLFF
TGCAGCGTTGAGGAAGACAGGGGTAGTGAAAAACTGTTTTTT
>-|TRBV5-1|TRBJ1-2|-
CASSLAVRNYGYTF
TGCGCCAGCAGCTTGGCTGTACGGAACTATGGCTACACCTTC
>TRBD2|TRBV27|TRBJ2-1|once
CASSGTSGSSSYNEQFF
TGTGCCAGCAGTGGGACTAGCGGGTCAAGCTCCTACAATGAGCAGTTCTTC
>-|TRBV7-6|TRBJ2-1|-
CASSLVGRVVSVGSYNEQFF
TGTGCCAGCAGCTTAGTCGGCAGGGTTGTATCGGTTGGCTCCTACAATGAGCAGTTCTTC
>-|TRBV4-3|TRBJ1-5|few
CASSQDRVLPQHF
TGCGCCAGCAGCCAAGACAGGGTACTGCCCCAGCATTTT
>TRBD1|TRBV9|TRBJ1-2|-
CASSVGSGGYGYTF
TGTGCCAGCAGCGTCGGTTCAGGGGGCTATGGCTACACCTTC
>-|TRBV19|TRBJ1-6|-
CASSEGRVNSPLHF
TGTGCCAGTAGTGAAGGCAGGGTGAATTCACCCCTCCACTTT
>-|TRBV18|TRBJ2-2|-
CASSPQETTGELFF
TGTGCCAGCTCACCACAGGAGACCACCGGGGAGCTGTTTTTT
>TRBD2|TRBV27|TRBJ2-4|once
CASSLSTSIAKNIQYF
TGTGCCAGCAGTTTATCGACTAGCATAGCCAAAAACATTCAGTACTTC
>-|TRBV25-1|TRBJ1-4|few
CASRSQATEKLFF
TGTGCCAGCAGGTCCCAGGCGACTGAAAAACTGTTTTTT
>-|TRBV27|TRBJ2-7|once
CASSPTGSYEQYF
TGTGCCAGCAGTCCGACTGGTTCCTACGAGCAGTACTTC
>-|TRBV6-6|TRBJ1-5|-
CASSPQGWDQPQHF
TGTGCCAGCAGTCCACAGGGTTGGGATCAGCCCCAGCATTTT
>TRBD2|TRBV15|TRBJ2-4|-
CATSLLAGGRDIQYF
TGTGCCACCAGCCTTCTAGCGGGGGGCAGGGACATTCAGTACTTC
>-|TRBV9|TRBJ2-1|-
CASSVQTGVGNEQFF
TGTGCCAGCAGCGTACAGACGGGAGTGGGGAATGAGCAGTTCTTC